This T cell receptor (beta chain) appears in the sequencing data of a study of T cells in Graves' hyperthyroidism and ophthalmopathy. TCR beta CDR3 regions were amplified from RNA transcripts. Carried out on the TCR CDR3, a first-round RT-PCR used the HTBI primer set. TCRdb passed the multiplex PCR reads through MiXCR, listing each CDR3 protein once. Here the sample spans about 480,000 distinct CDR3 sequences, about 22% being singletons. The CDR3 sequence is 12 residues long. The germline CDR1 and CDR2 sequences are DFQATT and SNEGSKA (reference sequence). Trimming removed 3 bases from V and 4 bases from J, with 10 bases in between. General observations from the study: Onset of ophthalmopathy came a median around 6.5 months after the model predicted it.

This clonotype was recorded many times. Its antigen is still unknown. 10 ml of fresh peripheral blood supplied the PBMCs. The origin of this receptor is a woman between 65 and 79 years old with Graves' ophthalmopathy. Sequencing used blood. The chain couples TRBV20-1 to TRBJ2-7; D might be TRBD1 (6 bases). The CDR3 reads CSARARGYEQYF. CDR3 nucleotides: TGCAGTGCTAGGGCGAGGGGGTACGAGCAGTACTTC.